This TCR beta chain emerged from a study of T cell repertoires in cytomegalovirus infection. MiXCR was run by TCRdb on the reads, yielding one entry per CDR3 protein. This table holds approximately 350,000 distinct CDR3 sequences, 34% found once. On this clonotype itself: As yet, its antigen is unknown.

The CDR3 spans 15 residues. V trimming: 5 bases; J trimming: 6 bases; junction bases outside the gene matches: 11. The chain is built from TRBV12-3 or TRBV12-4 and TRBJ1-1, with 8 bases matching TRBD1. The specimen was cultured PBMCs, collected from culture after CMV antigen stimulation. This receptor was obtained from a human donor in good health (CMV status not recorded). Some clones in this sample may be carry-over from other donors' samples. CDR3 protein: CASSTTGQGRSEAFF. The DNA for the CDR3 is TGTGCCAGCAGTACAACTGGACAGGGCAGGTCTGAAGCTTTCTTT.